This T cell receptor beta chain was documented in a study of human T cells and chemical hapten exposure. At the level of the study: 2% DPC applied to a roughly 2 cm by roughly 2 cm arm area sensitized donors.

Time point noted: patch test 2, 6 weeks after DPC sensitization. Treatment given: therapeutic diphenylcyclopropenone sensitization with weekly scalp DPC. TCRdb recomputed calls from the RACE reads with MiXCR, one row per CDR3 protein. The sample yields about 73,000 distinct CDR3 sequences, 8.5% to 9% seen once. This CDR3 is 14 amino acids long. Germline CDR1 and CDR2: MDHEN and SYDVKM. With 8 bases clipped from V and 3 bases from J, the junction kept 4 bases outside the gene matches. This receptor was identified in a woman in her fifties or sixties with alopecia areata. Some clones in this sample may be carry-over from other donors' samples. The V and J genes are TRBV28 and TRBJ2-1; 10 nucleotides match TRBD1. The source was whole blood, collected in connection with sensitization to the hapten diphenylcyclopropenone (DPC). CDR3 DNA sequence: TGTGCCAGCGGGACAGGGGCCCTCTACAATGAGCAGTTCTTC. It encodes CASGTGALYNEQFF.